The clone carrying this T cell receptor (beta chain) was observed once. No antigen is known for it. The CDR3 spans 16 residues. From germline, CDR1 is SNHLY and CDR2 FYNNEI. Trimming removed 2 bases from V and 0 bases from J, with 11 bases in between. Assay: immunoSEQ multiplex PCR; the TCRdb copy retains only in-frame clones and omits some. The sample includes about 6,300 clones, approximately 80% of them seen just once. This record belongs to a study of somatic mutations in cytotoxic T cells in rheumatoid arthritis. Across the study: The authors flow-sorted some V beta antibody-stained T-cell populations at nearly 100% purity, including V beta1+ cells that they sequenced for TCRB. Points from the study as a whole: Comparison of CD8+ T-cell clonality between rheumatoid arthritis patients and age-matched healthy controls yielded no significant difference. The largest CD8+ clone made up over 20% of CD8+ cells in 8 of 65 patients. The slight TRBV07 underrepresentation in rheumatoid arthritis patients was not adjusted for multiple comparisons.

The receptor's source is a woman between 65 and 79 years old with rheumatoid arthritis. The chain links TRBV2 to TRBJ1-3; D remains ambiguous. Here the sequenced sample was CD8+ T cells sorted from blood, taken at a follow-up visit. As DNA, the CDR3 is TGTGCCAGCAGTGAAAGGTGGAGCGGCTCTGGAAACACCATATATTTT. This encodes CASSERWSGSGNTIYF.